This T cell receptor (beta chain) was captured by sequencing in a study of OX40 agonist ivuxolimab in advanced cancers. Turning to the study itself: A mean age of around 63 years, range about 23 to 90, was recorded, and roughly 80% were male.

This CDR3 spans 16 amino acids. With 0 bases clipped from V and 1 base from J, the junction kept 3 bases outside the gene matches. The V gene's germline CDR1 is SGHNT and CDR2 YYREEE (reference sequence). Some clones are missing from TCRdb's copy, which holds only in-frame ones; the method was immunoSEQ multiplex PCR. In the table there are 61,000 or so clones, around 86% of which are singletons. Sequencing used CD4+ or CD8+ T cells sorted from blood, obtained in a trial of the OX40 agonist ivuxolimab. The clonotype originates from an adult with an advanced solid tumor such as melanoma, head and neck, liver or kidney cancer. V gene TRBV5-4 combines with J gene TRBJ2-3, with 9 bases that match TRBD1. DNA for the CDR3: TGTGCCAGCAGCTTGGGGCGACAGGGGGGCACAGATACGCAGTATTTT. It encodes CASSLGRQGGTDTQYF.